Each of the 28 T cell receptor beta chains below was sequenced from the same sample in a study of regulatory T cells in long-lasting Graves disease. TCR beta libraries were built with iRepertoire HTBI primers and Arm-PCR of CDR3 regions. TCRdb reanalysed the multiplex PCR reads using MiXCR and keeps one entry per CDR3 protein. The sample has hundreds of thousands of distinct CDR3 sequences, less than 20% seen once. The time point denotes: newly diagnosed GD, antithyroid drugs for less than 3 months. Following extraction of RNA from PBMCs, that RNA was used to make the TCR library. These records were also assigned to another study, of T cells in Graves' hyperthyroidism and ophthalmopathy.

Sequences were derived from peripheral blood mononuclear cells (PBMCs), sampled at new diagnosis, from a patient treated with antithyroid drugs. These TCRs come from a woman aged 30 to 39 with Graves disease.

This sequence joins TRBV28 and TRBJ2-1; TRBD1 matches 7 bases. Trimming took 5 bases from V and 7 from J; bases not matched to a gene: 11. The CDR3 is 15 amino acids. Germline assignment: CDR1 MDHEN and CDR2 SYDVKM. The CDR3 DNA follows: TGTGCCAGCAGTAGGGGACAGCAAGGGCGGAATGAGCAGTTCTTC. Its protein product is CASSRGQQGRNEQFF.

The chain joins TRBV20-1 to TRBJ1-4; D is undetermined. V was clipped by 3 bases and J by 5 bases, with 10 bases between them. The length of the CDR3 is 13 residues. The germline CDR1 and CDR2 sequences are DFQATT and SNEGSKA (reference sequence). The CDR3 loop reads CSASWGGNEKLFF. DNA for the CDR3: TGCAGTGCTAGTTGGGGAGGGAATGAAAAACTGTTTTTT.

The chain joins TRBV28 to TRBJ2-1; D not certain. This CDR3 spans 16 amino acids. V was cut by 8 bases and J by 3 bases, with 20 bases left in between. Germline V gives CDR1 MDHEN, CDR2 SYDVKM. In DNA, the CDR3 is TGTGCCAGCCGTACTGAATCCGAACCCCTCTACAATGAGCAGTTCTTC. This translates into CASRTESEPLYNEQFF.

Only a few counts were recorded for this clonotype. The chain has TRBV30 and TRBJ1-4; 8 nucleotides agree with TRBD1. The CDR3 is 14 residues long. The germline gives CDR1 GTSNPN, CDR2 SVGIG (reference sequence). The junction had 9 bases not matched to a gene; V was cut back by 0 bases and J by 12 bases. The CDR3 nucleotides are TGTGCCTGGAGTGTAGGACAGGGTGGCCAGCAACTGTTTTTT. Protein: CAWSVGQGGQQLFF. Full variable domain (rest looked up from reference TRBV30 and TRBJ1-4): SQTIHQWPATLVQPVGSPLSLECTVEGTSNPNLYWYRQAAGRGLQLLFYSVGIGQISSEVPQNLSASRPQDRQFILSSKKLLLSDSGFYLCAWSVGQGGQQLFFGSGTQLSVL.

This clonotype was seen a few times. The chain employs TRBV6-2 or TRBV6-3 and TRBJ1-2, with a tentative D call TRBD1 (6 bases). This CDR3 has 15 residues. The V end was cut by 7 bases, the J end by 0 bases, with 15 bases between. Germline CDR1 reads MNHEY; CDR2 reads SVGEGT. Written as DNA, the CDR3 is TGTGCCAGCAAACGGGGGGCAGAGACTAACTATGGCTACACCTTC. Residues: CASKRGAETNYGYTF.

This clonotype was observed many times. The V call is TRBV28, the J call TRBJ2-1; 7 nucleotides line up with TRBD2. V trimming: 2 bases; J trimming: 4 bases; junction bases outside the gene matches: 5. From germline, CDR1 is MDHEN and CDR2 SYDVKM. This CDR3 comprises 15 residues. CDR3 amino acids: CASSLRREPYNEQFF. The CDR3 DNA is TGTGCCAGCAGTTTACGGCGGGAGCCGTACAATGAGCAGTTCTTC. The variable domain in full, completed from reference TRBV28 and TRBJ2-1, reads DVKVTQSSRYLVKRTGEKVFLECVQDMDHENMFWYRQDPGLGLRLIYFSYDVKMKEKGDIPEGYSVSREKKERFSLILESASTNQTSMYLCASSLRREPYNEQFFGPGTRLTVL.

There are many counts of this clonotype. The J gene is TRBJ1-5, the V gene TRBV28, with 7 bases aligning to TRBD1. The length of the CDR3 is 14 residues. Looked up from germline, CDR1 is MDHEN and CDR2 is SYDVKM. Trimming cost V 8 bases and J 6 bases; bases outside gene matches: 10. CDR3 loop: CASCPAQGRQPQHF. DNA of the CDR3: TGTGCCAGCTGTCCTGCACAGGGGCGTCAGCCCCAGCATTTT.

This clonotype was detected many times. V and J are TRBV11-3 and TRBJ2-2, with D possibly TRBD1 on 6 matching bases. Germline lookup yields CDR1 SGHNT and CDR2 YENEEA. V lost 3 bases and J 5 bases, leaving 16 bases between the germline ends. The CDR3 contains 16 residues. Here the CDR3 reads CASSFGQRVETGELFF. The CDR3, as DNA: TGTGCCAGCAGCTTCGGACAGCGTGTCGAGACCGGGGAGCTGTTTTTT.

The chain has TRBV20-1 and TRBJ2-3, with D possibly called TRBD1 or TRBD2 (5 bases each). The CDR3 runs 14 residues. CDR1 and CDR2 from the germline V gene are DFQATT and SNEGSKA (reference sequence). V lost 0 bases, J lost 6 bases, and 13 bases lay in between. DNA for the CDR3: TGCAGTGCTAGAGAGACGGGGCCGGTGGATACGCAGTATTTT. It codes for CSARETGPVDTQYF.

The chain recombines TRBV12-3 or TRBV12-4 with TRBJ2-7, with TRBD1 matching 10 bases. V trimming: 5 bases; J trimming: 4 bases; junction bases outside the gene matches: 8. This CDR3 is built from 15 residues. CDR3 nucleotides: TGTGCCAGCAGTCCCCCCGGGACAGGGGTGTACGAGCAGTACTTC. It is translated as CASSPPGTGVYEQYF.

DNA for the CDR3: TGCAGTGCTAGTCCAGTCTCCCTGCAGCGGAAGGACCAAGAGACCCAGTACTTC. Protein sequence: CSASPVSLQRKDQETQYF. The V gene is TRBV20-1, the J gene TRBJ2-5; D possibly corresponds to TRBD2 (5 bases). Germline V gene lookup returns CDR1 DFQATT and CDR2 SNEGSKA (reference sequence). The length of the CDR3 is 18 residues. V was clipped by 3 bases and J by 0 bases, with 23 bases between them.

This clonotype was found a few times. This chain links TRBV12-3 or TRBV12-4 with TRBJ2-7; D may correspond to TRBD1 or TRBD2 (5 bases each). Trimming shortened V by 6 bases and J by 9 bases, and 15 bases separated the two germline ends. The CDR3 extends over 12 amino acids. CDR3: CASSLGPGGQYF. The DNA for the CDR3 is TGTGCCAGCAGCTTGGGGCCCGGAGGGCAGTACTTC.

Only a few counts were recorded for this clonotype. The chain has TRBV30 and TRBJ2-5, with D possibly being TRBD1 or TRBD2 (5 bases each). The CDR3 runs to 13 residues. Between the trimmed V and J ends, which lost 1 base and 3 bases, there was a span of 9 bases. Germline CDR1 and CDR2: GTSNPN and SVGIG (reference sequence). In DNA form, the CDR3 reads TGTGCCTGGAGTGCCGGGACCAAAGAGACCCAGTACTTC. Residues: CAWSAGTKETQYF.

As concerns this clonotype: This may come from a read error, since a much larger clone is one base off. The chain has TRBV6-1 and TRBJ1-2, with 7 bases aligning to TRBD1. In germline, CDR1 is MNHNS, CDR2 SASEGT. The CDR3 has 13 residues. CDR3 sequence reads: CASAEGGAYGYAF. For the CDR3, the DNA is TGTGCCAGCGCCGAAGGGGGCGCGTATGGCTACGCCTTC.

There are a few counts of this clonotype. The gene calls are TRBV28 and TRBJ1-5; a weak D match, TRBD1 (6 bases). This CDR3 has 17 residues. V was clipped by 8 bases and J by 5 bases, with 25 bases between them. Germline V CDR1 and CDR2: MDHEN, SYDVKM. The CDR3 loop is CASDRKALRILYQPQHF. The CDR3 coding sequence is TGTGCCAGCGACAGGAAGGCTTTACGGATCTTATATCAGCCCCAGCATTTT. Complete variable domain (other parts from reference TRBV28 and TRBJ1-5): DVKVTQSSRYLVKRTGEKVFLECVQDMDHENMFWYRQDPGLGLRLIYFSYDVKMKEKGDIPEGYSVSREKKERFSLILESASTNQTSMYLCASDRKALRILYQPQHFGDGTRLSIL.

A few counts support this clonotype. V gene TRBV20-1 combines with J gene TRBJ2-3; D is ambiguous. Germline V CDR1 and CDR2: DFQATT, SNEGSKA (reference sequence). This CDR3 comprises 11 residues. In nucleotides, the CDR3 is TGCAGCCCGTCGGCCACAGATACGCAGTATTTT. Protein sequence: CSPSATDTQYF.

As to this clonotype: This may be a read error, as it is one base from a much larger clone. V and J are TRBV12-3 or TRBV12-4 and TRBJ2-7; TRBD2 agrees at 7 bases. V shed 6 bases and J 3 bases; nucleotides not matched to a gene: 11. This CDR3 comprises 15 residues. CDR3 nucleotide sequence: TGTGCCAGCAGGCGGGCGGGACTACCAAGCTACGAGCAGTACTTC. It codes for CASRRAGLPSYEQYF.

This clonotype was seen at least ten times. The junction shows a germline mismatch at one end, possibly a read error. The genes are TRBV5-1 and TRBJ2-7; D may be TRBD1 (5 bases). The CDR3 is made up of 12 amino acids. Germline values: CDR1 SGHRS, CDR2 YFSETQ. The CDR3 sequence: CASSDDSYEQYF. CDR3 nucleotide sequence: TGTGCCAGTTCTGACGACAGCTACGAGCAGTACTTC.

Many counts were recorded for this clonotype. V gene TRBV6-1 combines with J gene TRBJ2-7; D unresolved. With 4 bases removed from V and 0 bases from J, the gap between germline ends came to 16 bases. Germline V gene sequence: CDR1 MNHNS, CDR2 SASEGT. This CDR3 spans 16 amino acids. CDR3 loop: CASSAHRAVSSYEQYF. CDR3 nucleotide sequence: TGTGCCAGCAGTGCACACCGGGCCGTTAGCTCCTACGAGCAGTACTTC.

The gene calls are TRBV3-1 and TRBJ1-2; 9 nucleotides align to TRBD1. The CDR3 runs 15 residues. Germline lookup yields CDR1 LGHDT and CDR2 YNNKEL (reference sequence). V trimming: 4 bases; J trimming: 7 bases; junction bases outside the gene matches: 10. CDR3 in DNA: TGTGCCAGCAGCCCCCGGGACAGGGTCCTTGGTGGCTACACCTTC. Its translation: CASSPRDRVLGGYTF.

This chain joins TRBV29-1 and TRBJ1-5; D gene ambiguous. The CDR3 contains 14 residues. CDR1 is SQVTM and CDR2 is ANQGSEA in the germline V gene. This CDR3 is CRGVRGGGNEAQHF. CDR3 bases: TGCAGGGGTGTGCGGGGAGGAGGCAATGAGGCCCAGCATTTT.

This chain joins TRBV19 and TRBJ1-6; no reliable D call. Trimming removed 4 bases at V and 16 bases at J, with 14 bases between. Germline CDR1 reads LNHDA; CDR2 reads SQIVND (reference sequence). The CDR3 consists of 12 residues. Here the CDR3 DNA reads TGTGCCAGTAGTAGCCAGGAGACGAGACTCCACTTT. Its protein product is CASSSQETRLHF.

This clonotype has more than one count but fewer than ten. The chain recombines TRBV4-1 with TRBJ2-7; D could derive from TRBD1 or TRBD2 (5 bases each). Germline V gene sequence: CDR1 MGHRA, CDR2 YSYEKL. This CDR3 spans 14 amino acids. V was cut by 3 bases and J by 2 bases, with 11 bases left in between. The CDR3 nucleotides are TGCGCCAGCAGCCAGCCCGGGACCACCTACGAGCAGTACTTC. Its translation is CASSQPGTTYEQYF.

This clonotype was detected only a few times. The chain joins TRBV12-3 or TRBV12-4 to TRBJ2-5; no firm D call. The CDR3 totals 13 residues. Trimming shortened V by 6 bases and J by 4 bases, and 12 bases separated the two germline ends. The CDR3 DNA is TGTGCCAGCAGATCTCCTAGAGGAGAGACCCAGTACTTC. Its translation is CASRSPRGETQYF.

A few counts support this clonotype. DNA of the CDR3: TGTGCCAGTAGTCGGCCGGGGCTGTTTGAGCAGTTCTTC. It encodes CASSRPGLFEQFF. This chain links TRBV19 with TRBJ2-1; D might be TRBD1 or TRBD2, each matching 5 bases. The CDR3 contains 13 residues. CDR1 and CDR2 (germline): LNHDA, SQIVND (reference sequence). Between the trimmed V and J ends, which lost 5 bases and 9 bases, there was a span of 14 bases.

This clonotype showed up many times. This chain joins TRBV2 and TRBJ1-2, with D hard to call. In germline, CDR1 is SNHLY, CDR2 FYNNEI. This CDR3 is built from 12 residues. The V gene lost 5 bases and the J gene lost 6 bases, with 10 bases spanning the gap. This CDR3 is CASSKTLDGYTF. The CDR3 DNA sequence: TGTGCCAGCAGTAAAACCCTAGATGGCTACACCTTC.

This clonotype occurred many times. The CDR3, as DNA: TGTGCCAGCAGCTCCCCCGAGGCCTACGAGCAGTACTTC. This encodes CASSSPEAYEQYF. This rearrangement joins TRBV7-2 to TRBJ2-7; D not resolved. The CDR3 runs to 13 residues. The V gene's germline CDR1 is SGHTA and CDR2 FQGNSA. The V end was cut by 4 bases, the J end by 2 bases, with 9 bases between.

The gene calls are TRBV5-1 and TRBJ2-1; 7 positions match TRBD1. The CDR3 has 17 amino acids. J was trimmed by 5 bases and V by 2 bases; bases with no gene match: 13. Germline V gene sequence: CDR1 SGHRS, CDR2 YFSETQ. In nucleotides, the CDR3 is TGCGCCAGCAGCTTCCTCCTTCCGGGACAGCTAAACAATGAGCAGTTCTTC. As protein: CASSFLLPGQLNNEQFF.